This paragraph covers one T cell receptor beta chain sequence. The antigen is undetermined. Germline values: CDR1 SGHAT, CDR2 FQNNGV. Germline trimming cut 3 bases from V and 5 bases from J; bases unmatched to any gene: 6. The CDR3 loop spans 14 amino acids. This sample was included in a study of cytomegalovirus exposure and HLA in healthy donors. Study conclusions and caveats: In a later analysis, TCR beta V- and J-gene trimming showed a link to a missense DCLRE1C variant. Rates of TCR association differed by HLA locus in a later analysis, with DRB1 highest and HLA-C lowest.

Amplification used 60 Vbeta primers and 13 Jbeta primers. Repertoires were generated with immunoSEQ multiplex PCR, while TCRdb's copy carries only in-frame clones and drops some. The profile shows roughly 70,000 clones, approximately 70% of them singletons. The V and J genes are TRBV11-2 and TRBJ1-1; 7 bases match TRBD1. The sample taken for sequencing was PBMCs. This clonotype was obtained from a male donor in good health and CMV-seropositive. The DNA for the CDR3 is TGTGCCAGCAGCTTTTCATCAGGGGGTACTGAAGCTTTCTTT. Translating gives CASSFSSGGTEAFF.